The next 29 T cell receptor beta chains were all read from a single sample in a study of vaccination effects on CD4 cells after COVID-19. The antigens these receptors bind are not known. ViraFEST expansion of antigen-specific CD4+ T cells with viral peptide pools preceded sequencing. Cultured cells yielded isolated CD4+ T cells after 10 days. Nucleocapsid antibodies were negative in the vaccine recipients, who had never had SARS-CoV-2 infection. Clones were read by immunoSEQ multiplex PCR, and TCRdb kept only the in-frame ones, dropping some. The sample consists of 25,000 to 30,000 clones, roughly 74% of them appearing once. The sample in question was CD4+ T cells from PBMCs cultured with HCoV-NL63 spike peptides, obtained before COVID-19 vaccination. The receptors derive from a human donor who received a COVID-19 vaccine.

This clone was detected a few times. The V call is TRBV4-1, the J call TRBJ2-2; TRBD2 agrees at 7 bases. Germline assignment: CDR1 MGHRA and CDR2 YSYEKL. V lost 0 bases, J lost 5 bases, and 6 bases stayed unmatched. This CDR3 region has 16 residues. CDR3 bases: TGCGCCAGCAGCCAAGAGTTCGGGAGGCGGACCGGGGAGCTGTTTTTT. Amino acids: CASSQEFGRRTGELFF.

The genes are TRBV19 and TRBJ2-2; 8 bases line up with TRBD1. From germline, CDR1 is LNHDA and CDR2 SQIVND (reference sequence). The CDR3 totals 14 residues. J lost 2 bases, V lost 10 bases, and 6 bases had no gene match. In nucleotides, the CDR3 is TGTGCCACCGAAGACAGGGGAAACACCGGGGAGCTGTTTTTT. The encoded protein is CATEDRGNTGELFF.

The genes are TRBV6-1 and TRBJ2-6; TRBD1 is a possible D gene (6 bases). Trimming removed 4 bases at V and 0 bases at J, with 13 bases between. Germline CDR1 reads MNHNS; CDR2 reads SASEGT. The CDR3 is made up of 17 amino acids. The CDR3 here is CASSAQGHSSGANVLTF. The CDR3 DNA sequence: TGTGCCAGCAGTGCCCAGGGACACAGCTCTGGGGCCAACGTCCTGACTTTC.

In DNA, the CDR3 is TGTGCCAGCAGTGAGTCTGGGGTAGGCTACGAGCAGTACTTC. It yields the protein CASSESGVGYEQYF. The V and J genes are TRBV25-1 and TRBJ2-7; D gene ambiguous. The CDR3 consists of 14 residues. V lost 3 bases, J lost 3 bases, and 12 bases lay in between. Germline assignment: CDR1 MGHDK and CDR2 SYGVNS.

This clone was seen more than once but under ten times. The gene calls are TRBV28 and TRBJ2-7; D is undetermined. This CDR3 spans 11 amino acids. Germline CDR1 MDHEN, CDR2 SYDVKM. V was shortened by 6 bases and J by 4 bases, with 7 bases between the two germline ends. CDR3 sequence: CASSSNYEQYF. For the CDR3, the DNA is TGTGCCAGCAGCTCTAATTACGAGCAGTACTTC. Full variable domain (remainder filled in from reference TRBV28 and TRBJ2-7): DVKVTQSSRYLVKRTGEKVFLECVQDMDHENMFWYRQDPGLGLRLIYFSYDVKMKEKGDIPEGYSVSREKKERFSLILESASTNQTSMYLCASSSNYEQYFGPGTRLTVT.

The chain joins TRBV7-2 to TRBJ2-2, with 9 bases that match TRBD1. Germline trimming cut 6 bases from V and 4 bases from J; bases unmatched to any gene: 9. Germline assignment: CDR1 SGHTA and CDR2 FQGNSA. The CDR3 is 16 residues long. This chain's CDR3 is CASRLPGQGPTGELFF. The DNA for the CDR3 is TGTGCCAGCAGATTACCGGGACAGGGCCCCACCGGGGAGCTGTTTTTT.

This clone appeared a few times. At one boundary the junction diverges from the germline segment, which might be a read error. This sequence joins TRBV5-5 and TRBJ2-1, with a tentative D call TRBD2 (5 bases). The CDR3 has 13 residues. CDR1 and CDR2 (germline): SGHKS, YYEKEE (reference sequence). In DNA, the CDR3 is TGTGCCAGCAGGTTGGACTTCGTGAATGAGCAGTTCTTC. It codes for CASRLDFVNEQFF.

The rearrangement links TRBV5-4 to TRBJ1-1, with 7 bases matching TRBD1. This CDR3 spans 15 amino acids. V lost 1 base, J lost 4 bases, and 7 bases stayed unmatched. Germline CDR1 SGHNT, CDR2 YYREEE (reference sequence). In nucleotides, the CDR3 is TGTGCCAGCAGCTTGTCCTGGCAGGGGGGCACTGAAGCTTTCTTT. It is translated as CASSLSWQGGTEAFF.

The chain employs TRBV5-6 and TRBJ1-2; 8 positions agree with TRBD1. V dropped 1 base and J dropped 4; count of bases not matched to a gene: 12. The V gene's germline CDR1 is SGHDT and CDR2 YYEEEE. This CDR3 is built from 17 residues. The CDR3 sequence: CASSLFDRGPLGYGYTF. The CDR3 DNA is TGTGCCAGCAGCTTGTTTGACAGGGGACCCTTAGGCTATGGCTACACCTTC. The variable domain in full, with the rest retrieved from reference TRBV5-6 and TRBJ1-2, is DAGVTQSPTHLIKTRGQQVTLRCSPKSGHDTVSWYQQALGQGPQFIFQYYEEEERQRGNFPDRFSGHQFPNYSSELNVNALLLGDSALYLCASSLFDRGPLGYGYTFGSGTRLTVV.

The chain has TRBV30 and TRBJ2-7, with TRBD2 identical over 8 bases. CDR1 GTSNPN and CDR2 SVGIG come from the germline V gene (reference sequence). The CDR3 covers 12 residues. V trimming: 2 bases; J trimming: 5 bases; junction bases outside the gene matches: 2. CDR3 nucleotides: TGTGCCTGGAGTCGGACTAGCAACGAGCAGTACTTC. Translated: CAWSRTSNEQYF.

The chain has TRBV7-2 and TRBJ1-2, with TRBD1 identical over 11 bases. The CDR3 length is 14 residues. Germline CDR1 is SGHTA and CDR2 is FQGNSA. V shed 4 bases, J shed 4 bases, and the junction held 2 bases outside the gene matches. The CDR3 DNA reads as TGTGCCAGCAGCTCGGGACAGGGGGGCTATGGCTACACCTTC. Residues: CASSSGQGGYGYTF.

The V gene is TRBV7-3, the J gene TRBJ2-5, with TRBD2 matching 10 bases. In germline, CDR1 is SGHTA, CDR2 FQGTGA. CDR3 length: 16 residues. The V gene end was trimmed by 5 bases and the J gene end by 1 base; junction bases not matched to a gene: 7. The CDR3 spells CASSPTGTSAQETQYF. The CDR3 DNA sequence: TGTGCCAGCAGCCCCACCGGGACTAGCGCCCAAGAGACCCAGTACTTC.

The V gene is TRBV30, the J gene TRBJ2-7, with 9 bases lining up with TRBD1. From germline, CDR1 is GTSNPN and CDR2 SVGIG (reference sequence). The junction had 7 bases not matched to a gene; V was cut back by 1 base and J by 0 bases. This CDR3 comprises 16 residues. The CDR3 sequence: CAWSDRGTGNSYEQYF. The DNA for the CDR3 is TGTGCCTGGAGTGATAGGGGGACAGGGAACTCCTACGAGCAGTACTTC.

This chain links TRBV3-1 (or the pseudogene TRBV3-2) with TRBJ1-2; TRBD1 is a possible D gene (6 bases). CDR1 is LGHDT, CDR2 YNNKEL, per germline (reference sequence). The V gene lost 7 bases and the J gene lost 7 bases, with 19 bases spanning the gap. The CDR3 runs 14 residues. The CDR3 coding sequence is TGTGCCAGCACCCCCCCCGGGGGGCGCGGTGGCTACACCTTC. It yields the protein CASTPPGGRGGYTF.

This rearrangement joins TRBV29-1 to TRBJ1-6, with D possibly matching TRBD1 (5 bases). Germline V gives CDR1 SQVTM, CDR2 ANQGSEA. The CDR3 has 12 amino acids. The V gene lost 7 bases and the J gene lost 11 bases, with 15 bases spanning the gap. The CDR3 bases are TGCAGCGGGGGGTCTAATCCACCACCCCTCCACTTT. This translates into CSGGSNPPPLHF. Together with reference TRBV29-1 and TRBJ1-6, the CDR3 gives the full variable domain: SAVISQKPSRDICQRGTSLTIQCQVDSQVTMMFWYRQQPGQSLTLIATANQGSEATYESGFVIDKFPISRPNLTFSTLTVSNMSPEDSSIYLCSGGSNPPPLHFGNGTRLTVT.

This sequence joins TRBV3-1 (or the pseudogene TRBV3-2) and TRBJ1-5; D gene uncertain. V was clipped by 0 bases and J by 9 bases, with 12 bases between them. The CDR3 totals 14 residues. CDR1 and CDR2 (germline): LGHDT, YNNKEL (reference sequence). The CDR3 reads CASSQDKRYRPQHF. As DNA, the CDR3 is TGTGCCAGCAGCCAAGATAAGCGGTATCGGCCCCAGCATTTT.

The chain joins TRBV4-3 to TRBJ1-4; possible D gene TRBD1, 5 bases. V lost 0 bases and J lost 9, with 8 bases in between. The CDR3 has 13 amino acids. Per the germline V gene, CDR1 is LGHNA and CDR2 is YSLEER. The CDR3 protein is CASSQDWGKKLFF. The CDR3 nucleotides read TGCGCCAGCAGCCAAGACTGGGGGAAAAAACTGTTTTTT.

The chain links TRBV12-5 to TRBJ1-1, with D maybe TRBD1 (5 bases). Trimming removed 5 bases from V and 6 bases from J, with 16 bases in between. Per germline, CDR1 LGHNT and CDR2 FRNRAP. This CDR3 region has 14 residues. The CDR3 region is CASGLYGGGSEAFF. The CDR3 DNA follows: TGTGCTAGTGGTCTGTACGGGGGGGGGTCTGAAGCTTTCTTT.

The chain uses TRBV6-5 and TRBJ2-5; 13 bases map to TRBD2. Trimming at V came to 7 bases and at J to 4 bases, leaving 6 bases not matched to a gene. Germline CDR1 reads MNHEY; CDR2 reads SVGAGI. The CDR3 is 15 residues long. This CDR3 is CASKGLAGDRETQYF. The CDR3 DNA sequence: TGTGCCAGCAAAGGACTAGCGGGGGATAGAGAGACCCAGTACTTC.

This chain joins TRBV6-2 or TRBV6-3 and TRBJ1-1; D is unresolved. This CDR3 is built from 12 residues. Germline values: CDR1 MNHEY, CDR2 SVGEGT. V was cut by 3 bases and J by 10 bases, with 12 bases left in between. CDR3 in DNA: TGTGCCAGCAGTTATCTTCGGGAATCAGCTTTCTTT. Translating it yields CASSYLRESAFF.

The CDR3 region has the DNA TGTGCCAGCAGCTTAGGGCTCGGGTATAGCAATCAGCCCCAGCATTTT. It codes for CASSLGLGYSNQPQHF. The V gene is TRBV7-2, the J gene TRBJ1-5, with D hard to call. Trimming removed 1 base at V and 0 bases at J, with 10 bases between. Germline V lookup: CDR1 SGHTA, CDR2 FQGNSA. The CDR3 has 16 amino acids.

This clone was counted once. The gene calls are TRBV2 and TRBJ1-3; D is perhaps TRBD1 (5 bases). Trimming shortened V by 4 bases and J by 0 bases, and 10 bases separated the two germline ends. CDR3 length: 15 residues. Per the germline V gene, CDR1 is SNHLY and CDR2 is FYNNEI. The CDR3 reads CASSAGGYSGNTIYF. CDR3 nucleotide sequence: TGTGCCAGCAGTGCGGGGGGATACTCTGGAAACACCATATATTTT.

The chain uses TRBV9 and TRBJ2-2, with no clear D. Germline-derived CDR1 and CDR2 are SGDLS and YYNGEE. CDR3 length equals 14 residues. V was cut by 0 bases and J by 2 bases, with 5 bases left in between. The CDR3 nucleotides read TGTGCCAGCAGCGTAGCCCCTAACACCGGGGAGCTGTTTTTT. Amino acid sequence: CASSVAPNTGELFF. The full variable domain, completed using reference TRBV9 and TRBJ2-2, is DSGVTQTPKHLITATGQRVTLRCSPRSGDLSVYWYQQSLDQGLQFLIQYYNGEERAKGNILERFSAQQFPDLHSELNLSSLELGDSALYFCASSVAPNTGELFFGEGSRLTVL.

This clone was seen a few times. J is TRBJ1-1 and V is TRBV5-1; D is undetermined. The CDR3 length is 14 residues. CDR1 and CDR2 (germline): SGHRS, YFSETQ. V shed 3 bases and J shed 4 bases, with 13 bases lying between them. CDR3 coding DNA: TGCGCCAGCAGCTCGGGAACTACACGCACTGAAGCTTTCTTT. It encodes CASSSGTTRTEAFF.

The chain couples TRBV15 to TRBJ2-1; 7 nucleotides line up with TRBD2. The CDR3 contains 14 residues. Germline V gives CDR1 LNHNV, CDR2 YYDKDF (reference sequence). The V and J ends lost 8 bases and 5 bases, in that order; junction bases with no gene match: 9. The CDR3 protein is CATGGASGNNEQFF. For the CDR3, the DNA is TGTGCCACCGGCGGAGCTAGCGGTAACAATGAGCAGTTCTTC. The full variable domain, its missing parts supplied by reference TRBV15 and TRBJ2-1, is DAMVIQNPRYQVTQFGKPVTLSCSQTLNHNVMYWYQQKSSQAPKLLFHYYDKDFNNEADTPDNFQSRRPNTSFCFLDIRSPGLGDTAMYLCATGGASGNNEQFFGPGTRLTVL.

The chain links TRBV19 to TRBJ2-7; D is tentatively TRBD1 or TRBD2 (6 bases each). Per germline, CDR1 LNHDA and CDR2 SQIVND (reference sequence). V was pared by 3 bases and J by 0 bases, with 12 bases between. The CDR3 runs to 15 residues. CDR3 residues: CASSIGGAVSYEQYF. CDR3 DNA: TGTGCCAGTAGTATCGGGGGCGCAGTCTCCTACGAGCAGTACTTC.

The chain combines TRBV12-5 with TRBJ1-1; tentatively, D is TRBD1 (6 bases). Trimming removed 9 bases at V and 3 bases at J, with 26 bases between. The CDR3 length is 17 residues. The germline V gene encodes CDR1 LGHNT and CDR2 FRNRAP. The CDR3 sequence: CASRQTYGQPQHTEAFF. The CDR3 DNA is TGTGCTAGCCGGCAAACTTACGGACAGCCCCAGCACACTGAAGCTTTCTTT.

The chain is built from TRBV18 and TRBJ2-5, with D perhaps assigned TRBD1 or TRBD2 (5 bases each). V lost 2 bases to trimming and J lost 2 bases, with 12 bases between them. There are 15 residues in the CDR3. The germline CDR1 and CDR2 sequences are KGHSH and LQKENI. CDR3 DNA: TGTGCCAGCTCACCAGGTACGAGGGGTCAAGAGACCCAGTACTTC. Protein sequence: CASSPGTRGQETQYF.

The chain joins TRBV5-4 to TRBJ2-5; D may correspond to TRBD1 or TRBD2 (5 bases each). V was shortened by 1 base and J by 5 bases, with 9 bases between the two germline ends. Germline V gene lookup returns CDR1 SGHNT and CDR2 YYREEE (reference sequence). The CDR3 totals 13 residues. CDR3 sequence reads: CASSLSGTETQYF. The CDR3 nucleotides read TGTGCCAGCAGCTTGTCAGGGACGGAGACCCAGTACTTC.